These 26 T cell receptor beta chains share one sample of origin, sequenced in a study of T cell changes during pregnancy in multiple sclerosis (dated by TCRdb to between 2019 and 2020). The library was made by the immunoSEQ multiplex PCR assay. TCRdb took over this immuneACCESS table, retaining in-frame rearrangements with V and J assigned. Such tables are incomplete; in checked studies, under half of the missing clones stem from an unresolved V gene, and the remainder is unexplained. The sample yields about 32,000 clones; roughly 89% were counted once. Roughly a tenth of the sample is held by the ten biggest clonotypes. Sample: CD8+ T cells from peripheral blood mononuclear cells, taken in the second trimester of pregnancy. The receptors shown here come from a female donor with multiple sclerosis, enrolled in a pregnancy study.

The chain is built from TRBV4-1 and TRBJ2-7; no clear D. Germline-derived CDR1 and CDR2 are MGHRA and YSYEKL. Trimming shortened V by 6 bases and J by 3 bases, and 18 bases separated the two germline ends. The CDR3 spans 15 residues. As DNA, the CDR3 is TGCGCCAGCAGTCAAAAATCTGGAGTGGACTACGAGCAGTACTTC. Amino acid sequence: CASSQKSGVDYEQYF.

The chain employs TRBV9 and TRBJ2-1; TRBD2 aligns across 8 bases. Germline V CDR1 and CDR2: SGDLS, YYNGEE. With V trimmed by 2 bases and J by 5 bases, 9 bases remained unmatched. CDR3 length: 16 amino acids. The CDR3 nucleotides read TGTGCCAGCAGCGTTACAGCGGGCGGGGGGAACAATGAGCAGTTCTTC. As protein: CASSVTAGGGNNEQFF.

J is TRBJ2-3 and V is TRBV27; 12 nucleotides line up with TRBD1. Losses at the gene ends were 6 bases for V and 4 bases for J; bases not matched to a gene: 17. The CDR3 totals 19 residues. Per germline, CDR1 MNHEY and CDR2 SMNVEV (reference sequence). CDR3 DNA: TGTGCCAGCAGCCCTCAGGGGACAGGGGGCGGAATTCGGGCAGATACGCAGTATTTT. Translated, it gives CASSPQGTGGGIRADTQYF.

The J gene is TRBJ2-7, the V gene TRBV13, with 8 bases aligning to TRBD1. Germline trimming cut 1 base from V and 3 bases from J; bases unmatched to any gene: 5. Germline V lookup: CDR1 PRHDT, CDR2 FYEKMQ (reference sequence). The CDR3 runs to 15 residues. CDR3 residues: CASSLEGQANYEQYF. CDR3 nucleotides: TGTGCCAGCAGCTTAGAGGGACAGGCCAACTACGAGCAGTACTTC.

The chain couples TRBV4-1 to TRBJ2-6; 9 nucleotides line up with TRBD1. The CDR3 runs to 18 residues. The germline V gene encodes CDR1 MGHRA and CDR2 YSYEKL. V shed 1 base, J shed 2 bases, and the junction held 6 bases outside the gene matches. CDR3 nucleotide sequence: TGCGCCAGCAGCCAAGTGGACAGGGGAGTTACTGGGGCCAACGTCCTGACTTTC. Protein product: CASSQVDRGVTGANVLTF.

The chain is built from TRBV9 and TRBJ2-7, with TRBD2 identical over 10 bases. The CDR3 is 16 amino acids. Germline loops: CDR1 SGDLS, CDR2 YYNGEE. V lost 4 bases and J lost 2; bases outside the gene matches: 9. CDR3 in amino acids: CASSPKTSGPAYEQYF. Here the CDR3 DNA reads TGTGCCAGCAGCCCGAAGACTAGCGGGCCTGCCTACGAGCAGTACTTC.

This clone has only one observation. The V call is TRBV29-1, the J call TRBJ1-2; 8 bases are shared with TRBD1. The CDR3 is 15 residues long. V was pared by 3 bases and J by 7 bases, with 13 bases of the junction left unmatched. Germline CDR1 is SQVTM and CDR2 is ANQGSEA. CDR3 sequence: CSVDDRTGSISGYTF. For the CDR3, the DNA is TGCAGCGTTGATGACAGGACAGGGAGTATTAGTGGCTACACCTTC.

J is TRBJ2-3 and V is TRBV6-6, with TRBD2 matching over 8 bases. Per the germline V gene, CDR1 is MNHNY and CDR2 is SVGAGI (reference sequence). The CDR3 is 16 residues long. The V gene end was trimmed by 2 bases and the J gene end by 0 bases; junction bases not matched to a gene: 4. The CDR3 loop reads CASSYAERESTDTQYF. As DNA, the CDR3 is TGTGCCAGCAGTTACGCGGAGCGGGAGAGCACAGATACGCAGTATTTT.

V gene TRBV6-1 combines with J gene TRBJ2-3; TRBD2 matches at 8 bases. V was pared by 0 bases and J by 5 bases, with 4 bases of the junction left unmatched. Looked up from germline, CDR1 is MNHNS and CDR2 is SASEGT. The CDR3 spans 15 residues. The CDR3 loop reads CASSEAPSGLDTQYF. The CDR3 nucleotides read TGTGCCAGCAGTGAAGCCCCTAGCGGGCTAGATACGCAGTATTTT.

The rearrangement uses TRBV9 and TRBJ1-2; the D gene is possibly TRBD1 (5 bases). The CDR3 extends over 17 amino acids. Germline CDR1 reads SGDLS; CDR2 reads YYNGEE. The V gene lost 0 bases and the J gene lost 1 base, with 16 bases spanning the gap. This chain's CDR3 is CASSVGNRPNSNYGYTF. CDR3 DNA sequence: TGTGCCAGCAGCGTAGGGAACAGGCCGAACAGTAACTATGGCTACACCTTC. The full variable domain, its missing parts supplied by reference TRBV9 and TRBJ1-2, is DSGVTQTPKHLITATGQRVTLRCSPRSGDLSVYWYQQSLDQGLQFLIQYYNGEERAKGNILERFSAQQFPDLHSELNLSSLELGDSALYFCASSVGNRPNSNYGYTFGSGTRLTVV.

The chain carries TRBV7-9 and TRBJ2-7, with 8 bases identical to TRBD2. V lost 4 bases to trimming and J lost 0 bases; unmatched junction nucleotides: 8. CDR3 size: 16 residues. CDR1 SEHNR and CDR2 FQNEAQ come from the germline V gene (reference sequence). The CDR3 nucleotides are TGTGCCAGCAGCTCATTACTAGCGGAATCCTCCTACGAGCAGTACTTC. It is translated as CASSSLLAESSYEQYF.

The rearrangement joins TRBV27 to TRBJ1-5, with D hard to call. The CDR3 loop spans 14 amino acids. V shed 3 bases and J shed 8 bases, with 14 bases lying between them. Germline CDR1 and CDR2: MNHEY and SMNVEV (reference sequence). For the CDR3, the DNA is TGTGCCAGCAGTTTCGAGGGAGGTATGAAGCCCCAGCATTTT. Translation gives CASSFEGGMKPQHF.

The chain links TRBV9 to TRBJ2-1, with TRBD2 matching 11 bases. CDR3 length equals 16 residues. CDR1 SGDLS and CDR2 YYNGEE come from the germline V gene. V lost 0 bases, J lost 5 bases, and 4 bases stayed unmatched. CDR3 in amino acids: CASSVVLAGGDNEQFF. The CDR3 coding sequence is TGTGCCAGCAGCGTAGTTCTAGCGGGAGGAGACAATGAGCAGTTCTTC.

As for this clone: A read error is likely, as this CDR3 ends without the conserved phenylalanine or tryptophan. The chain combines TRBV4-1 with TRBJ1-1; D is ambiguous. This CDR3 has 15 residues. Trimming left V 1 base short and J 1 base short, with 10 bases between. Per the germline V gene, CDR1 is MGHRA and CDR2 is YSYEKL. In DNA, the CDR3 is TGCGCCAGCAGCCAAGCTATTCAGGCGAACACTGAAGCTTTCCTT. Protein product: CASSQAIQANTEAFL.

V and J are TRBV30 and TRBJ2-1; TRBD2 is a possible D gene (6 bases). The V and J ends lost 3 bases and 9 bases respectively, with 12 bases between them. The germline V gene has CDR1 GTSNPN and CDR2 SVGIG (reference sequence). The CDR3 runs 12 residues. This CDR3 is CAWSGSNGEQFF. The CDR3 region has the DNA TGTGCCTGGAGCGGGAGTAACGGTGAGCAGTTCTTC.

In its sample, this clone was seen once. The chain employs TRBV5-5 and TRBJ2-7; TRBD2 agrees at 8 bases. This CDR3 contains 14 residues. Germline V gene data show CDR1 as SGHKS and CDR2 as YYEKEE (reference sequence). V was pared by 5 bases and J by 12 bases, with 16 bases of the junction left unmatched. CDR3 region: CASSLTGSPGGGYF. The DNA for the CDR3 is TGTGCCAGCAGTCTAACCGGCTCCCCGGGAGGGGGGTACTTC.

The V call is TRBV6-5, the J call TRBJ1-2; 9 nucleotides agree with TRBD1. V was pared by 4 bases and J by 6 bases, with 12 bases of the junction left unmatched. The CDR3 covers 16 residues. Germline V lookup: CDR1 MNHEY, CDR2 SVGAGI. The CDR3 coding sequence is TGTGCCAGCAGTTCTTCCTGGACAGGGGTGTCCGATGGCTACACCTTC. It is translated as CASSSSWTGVSDGYTF.

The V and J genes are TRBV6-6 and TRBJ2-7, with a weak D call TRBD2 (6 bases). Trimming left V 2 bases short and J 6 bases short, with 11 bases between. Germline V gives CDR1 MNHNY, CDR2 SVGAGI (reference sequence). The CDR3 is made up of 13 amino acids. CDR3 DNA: TGTGCCAGCAGTTACCGACTAGACGCCGAGCAGTACTTC. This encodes CASSYRLDAEQYF.

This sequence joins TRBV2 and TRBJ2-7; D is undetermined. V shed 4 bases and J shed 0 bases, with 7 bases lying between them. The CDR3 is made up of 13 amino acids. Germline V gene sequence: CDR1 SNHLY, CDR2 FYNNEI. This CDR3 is CASSAVDSYEQYF. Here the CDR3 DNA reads TGTGCCAGCAGTGCGGTCGACTCCTACGAGCAGTACTTC.

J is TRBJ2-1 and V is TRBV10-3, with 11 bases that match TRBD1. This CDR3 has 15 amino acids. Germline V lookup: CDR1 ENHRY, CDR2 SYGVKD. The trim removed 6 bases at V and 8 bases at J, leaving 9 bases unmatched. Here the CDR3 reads CAIRFGTGGGDEQFF. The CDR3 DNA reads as TGTGCCATCAGGTTCGGGACAGGGGGAGGGGATGAGCAGTTCTTC.

The chain's CDR3 is CASSEGDSSYEQYF. In nucleotides, the CDR3 is TGTGCCAGCAGTGAAGGGGACAGCTCCTACGAGCAGTACTTC. The J gene is TRBJ2-7, the V gene TRBV6-1; 7 positions agree with TRBD1. This CDR3 comprises 14 residues. Germline V lookup: CDR1 MNHNS, CDR2 SASEGT. V shed 1 base and J 0 bases; nucleotides not matched to a gene: 0.

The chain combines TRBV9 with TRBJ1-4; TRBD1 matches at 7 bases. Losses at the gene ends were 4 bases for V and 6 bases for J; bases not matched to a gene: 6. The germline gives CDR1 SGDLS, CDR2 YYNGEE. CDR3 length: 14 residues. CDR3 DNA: TGTGCCAGCAGCACCGGGACAGACCATGAAAAACTGTTTTTT. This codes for CASSTGTDHEKLFF.

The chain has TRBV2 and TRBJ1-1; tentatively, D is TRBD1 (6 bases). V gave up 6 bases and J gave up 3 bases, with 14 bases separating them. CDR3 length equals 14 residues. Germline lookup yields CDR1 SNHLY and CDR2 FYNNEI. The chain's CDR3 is CASREQGRDTEAFF. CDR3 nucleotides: TGTGCCAGCAGGGAACAGGGCCGGGACACTGAAGCTTTCTTT.

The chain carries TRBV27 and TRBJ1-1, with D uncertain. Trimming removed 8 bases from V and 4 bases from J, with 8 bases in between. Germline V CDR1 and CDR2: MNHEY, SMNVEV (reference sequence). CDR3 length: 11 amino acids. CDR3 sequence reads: CASFSATEAFF. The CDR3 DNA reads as TGTGCCAGCTTCAGCGCCACTGAAGCTTTCTTT.

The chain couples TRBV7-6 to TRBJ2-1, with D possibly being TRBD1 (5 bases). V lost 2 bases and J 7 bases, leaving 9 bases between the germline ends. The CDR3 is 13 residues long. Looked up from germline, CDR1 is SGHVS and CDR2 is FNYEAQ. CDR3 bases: TGTGCCAGCAGCTTACCACAGGAGAATGAGCAGTTCTTC. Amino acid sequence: CASSLPQENEQFF.

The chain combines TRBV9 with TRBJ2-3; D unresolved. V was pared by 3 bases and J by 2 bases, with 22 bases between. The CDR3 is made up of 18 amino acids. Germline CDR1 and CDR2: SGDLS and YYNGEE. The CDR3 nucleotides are TGTGCCAGCAGCGCCCTATTTGAGAGCGCCGAACACACAGATACGCAGTATTTT. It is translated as CASSALFESAEHTDTQYF.